This T cell receptor beta chain comes out of a study of CD8 T cells in Susac syndrome. The CDR3 is made up of 13 amino acids. Germline CDR1 reads SGDLS; CDR2 reads YYNGEE. V was pared by 1 base and J by 8 bases, with 9 bases between. Reverse transcription of roughly 0.5 to 1 ug RNA was performed with random hexamers. TCRdb reprocessed the immunoSEQ multiplex PCR reads via MiXCR and lists one record per CDR3 protein. This table has about 77,000 distinct CDR3 sequences, roughly 91% appearing once. This chain links TRBV9 with TRBJ2-2; a possible D gene is TRBD2 (5 bases). The receptor comes from a human donor with Susac syndrome. Sequencing was carried out using CD4+ T cells from PBMCs. The CDR3 protein is CASSVNRGGELFF. For the CDR3, the DNA is TGTGCCAGCAGCGTAAATCGAGGGGGGGAGCTGTTTTTT.